This T cell receptor (beta chain) emerged from a study of cytomegalovirus exposure and HLA in healthy donors. Trimming at V came to 10 bases and at J to 1 base, leaving 4 bases not matched to a gene. The germline V gene encodes CDR1 LNHDA and CDR2 SQIVND (reference sequence). This CDR3 contains 13 residues. The PCR had 60 Vbeta and 13 Jbeta primers. Assay used: immunoSEQ multiplex PCR; TCRdb lists only in-frame clones, some missing. The data hold about 98,000 clones, with over 60% observed a single time. The sample was PBMCs. This clonotype was obtained from a male donor in good health and CMV-seropositive. V and J are TRBV19 and TRBJ2-7; 10 bases match TRBD1. The CDR3 spells CATRTGGSYEQYF. The DNA for the CDR3 is TGTGCCACCCGGACAGGGGGATCCTACGAGCAGTACTTC.